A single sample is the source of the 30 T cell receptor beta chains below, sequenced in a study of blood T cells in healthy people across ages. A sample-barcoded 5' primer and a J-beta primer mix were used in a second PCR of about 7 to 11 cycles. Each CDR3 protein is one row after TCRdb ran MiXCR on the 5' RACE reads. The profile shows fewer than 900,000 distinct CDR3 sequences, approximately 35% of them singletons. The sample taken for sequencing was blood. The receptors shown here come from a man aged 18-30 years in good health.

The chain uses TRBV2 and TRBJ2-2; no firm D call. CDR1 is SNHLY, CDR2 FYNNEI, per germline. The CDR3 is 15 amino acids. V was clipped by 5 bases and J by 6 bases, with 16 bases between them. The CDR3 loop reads CASSSAGLNSGELFF. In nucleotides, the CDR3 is TGTGCCAGCAGTTCTGCTGGGTTGAATTCCGGGGAGCTGTTTTTT.

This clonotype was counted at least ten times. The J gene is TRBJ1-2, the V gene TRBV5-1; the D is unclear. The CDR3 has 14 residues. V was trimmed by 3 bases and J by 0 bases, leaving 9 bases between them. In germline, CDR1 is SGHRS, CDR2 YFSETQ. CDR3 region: CASSWVDPNYGYTF. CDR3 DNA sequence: TGCGCCAGCAGCTGGGTGGATCCTAACTATGGCTACACCTTC.

CDR3 DNA sequence: TGTGCCATCAGTGAGTCCCGGGACAGCAATTTCTATGGCTACACCTTC. It translates to CAISESRDSNFYGYTF. The chain has TRBV10-3 and TRBJ1-2; 7 bases map to TRBD1. V shed 0 bases, J shed 4 bases, and the junction held 8 bases outside the gene matches. CDR3 length: 16 amino acids. Germline V gives CDR1 ENHRY, CDR2 SYGVKD.

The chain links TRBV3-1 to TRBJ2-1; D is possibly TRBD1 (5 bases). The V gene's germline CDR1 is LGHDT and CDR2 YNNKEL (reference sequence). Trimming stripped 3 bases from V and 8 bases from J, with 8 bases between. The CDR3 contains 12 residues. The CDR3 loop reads CASSHRVHEQFF. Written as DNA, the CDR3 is TGTGCCAGCAGCCACAGGGTGCATGAGCAGTTCTTC.

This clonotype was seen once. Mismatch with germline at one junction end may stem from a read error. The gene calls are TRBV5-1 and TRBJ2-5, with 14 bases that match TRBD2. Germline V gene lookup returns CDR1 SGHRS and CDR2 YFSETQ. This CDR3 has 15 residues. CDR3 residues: CASIGTSGSWETRYF. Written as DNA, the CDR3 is TGCGCCAGCATCGGGACTAGCGGGAGTTGGGAGACCCGGTACTTC.

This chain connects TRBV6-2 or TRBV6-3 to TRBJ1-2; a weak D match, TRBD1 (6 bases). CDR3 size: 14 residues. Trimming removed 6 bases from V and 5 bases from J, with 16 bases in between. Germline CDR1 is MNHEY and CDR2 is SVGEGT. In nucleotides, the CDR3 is TGTGCCAGCAGATCGGCCGCCCAGGGGTATGGCTACACCTTC. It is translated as CASRSAAQGYGYTF.

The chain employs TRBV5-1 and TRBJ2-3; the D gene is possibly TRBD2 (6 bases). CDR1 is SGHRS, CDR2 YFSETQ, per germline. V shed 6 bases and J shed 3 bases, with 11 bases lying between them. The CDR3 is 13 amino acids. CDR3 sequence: CASISGETDTQYF. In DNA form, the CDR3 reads TGCGCCAGCATCTCGGGGGAAACAGATACGCAGTATTTT.

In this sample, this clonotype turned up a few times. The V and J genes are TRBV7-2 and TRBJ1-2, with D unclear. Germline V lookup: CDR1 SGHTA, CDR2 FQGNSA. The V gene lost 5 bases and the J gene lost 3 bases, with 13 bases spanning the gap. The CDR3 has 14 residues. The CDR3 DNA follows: TGTGCCAGCAGCCCAGAGGGAGTTTACTATGGCTACACCTTC. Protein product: CASSPEGVYYGYTF.

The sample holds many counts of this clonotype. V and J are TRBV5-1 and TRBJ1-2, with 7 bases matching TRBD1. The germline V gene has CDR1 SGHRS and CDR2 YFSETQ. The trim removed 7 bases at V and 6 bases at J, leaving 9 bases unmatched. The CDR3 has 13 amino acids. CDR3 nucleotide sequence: TGCGCCAGCTCCCAGGGGGGTGTCAATGGCTACACCTTC. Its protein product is CASSQGGVNGYTF.

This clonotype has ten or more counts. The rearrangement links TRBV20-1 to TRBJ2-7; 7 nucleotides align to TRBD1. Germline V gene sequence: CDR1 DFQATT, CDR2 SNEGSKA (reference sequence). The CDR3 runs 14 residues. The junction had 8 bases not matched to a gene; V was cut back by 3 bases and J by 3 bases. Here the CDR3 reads CSARSPGTDYEQYF. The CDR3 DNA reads TGCAGTGCTAGGTCCCCCGGGACAGACTACGAGCAGTACTTC.

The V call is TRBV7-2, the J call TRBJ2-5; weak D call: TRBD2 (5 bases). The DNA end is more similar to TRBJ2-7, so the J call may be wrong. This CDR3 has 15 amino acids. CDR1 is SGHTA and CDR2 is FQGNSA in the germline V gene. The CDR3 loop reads CASSLDSRGWGEQYF. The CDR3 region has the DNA TGTGCCAGCAGCTTAGATAGTCGGGGTTGGGGCGAGCAGTACTTC.

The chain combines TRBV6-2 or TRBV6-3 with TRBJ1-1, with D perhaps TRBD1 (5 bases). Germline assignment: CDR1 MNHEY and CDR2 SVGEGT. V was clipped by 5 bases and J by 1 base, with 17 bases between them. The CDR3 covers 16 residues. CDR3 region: CASSVTPGTGNTEAFF. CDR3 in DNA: TGTGCCAGCAGTGTGACTCCCGGGACGGGGAACACTGAAGCTTTCTTT.

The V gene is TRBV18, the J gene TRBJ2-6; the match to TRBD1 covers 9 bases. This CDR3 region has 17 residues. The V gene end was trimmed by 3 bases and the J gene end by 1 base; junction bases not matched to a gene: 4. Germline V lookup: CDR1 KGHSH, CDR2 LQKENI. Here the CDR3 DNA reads TGTGCCAGCTCACCCGGGACAGGGACTTCTGGGGCCAACGTCCTGACTTTC. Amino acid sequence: CASSPGTGTSGANVLTF.

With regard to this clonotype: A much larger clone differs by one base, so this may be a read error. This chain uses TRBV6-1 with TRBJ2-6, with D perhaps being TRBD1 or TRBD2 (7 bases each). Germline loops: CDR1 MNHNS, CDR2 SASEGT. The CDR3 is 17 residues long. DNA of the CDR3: TGTGCCAGCAGGCGACAGGGAGGGTTCTCTGGGGCCGACGTCCTGACTTTC. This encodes CASRRQGGFSGADVLTF.

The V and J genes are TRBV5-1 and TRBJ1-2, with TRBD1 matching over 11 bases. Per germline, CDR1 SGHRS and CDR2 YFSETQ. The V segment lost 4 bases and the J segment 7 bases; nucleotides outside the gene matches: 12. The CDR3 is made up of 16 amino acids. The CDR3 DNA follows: TGCGCCAGCAGCGTAGGGACAGGGGGTTACTTCGGTGGCTACACCTTC. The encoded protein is CASSVGTGGYFGGYTF. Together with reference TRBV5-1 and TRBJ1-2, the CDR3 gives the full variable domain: KAGVTQTPRYLIKTRGQQVTLSCSPISGHRSVSWYQQTPGQGLQFLFEYFSETQRNKGNFPGRFSGRQFSNSRSEMNVSTLELGDSALYLCASSVGTGGYFGGYTFGSGTRLTVV.

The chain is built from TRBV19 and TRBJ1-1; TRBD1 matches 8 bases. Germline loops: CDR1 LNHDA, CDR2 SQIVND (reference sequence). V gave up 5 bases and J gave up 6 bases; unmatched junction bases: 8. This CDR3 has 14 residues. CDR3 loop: CASSFRDRGPEAFF. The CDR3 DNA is TGTGCCAGTAGTTTTCGAGACAGGGGCCCTGAAGCTTTCTTT.

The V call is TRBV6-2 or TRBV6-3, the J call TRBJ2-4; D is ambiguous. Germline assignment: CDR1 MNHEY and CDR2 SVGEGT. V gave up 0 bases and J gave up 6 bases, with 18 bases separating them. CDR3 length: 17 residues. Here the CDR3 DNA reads TGTGCCAGCAGTTACTCTCTAAGCAGCTCCGGGCTAAACATTCAGTACTTC. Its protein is CASSYSLSSSGLNIQYF.

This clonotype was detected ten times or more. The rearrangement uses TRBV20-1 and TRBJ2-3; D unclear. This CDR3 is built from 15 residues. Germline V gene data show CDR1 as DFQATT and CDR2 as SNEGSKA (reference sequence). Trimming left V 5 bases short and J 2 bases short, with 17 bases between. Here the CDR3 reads CSAHPRSRVTDTQYF. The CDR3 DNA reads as TGCAGTGCTCACCCACGCTCCCGGGTCACAGATACGCAGTATTTT.

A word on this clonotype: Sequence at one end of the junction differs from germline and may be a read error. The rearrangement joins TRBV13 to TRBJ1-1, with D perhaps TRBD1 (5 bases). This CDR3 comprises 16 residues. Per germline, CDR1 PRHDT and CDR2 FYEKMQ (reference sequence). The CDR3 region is CARSPGGGRLRTEAFF. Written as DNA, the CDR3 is TGTGCCCGCAGTCCCGGTGGGGGAAGGTTACGGACTGAAGCTTTCTTT.

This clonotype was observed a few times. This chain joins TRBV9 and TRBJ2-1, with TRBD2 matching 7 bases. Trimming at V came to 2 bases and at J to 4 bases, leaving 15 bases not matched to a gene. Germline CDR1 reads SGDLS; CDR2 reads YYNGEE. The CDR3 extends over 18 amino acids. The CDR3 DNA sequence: TGTGCCAGCAGCGTGGATCGATTGGGGGGGAGAAAGTACAATGAGCAGTTCTTC. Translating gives CASSVDRLGGRKYNEQFF.

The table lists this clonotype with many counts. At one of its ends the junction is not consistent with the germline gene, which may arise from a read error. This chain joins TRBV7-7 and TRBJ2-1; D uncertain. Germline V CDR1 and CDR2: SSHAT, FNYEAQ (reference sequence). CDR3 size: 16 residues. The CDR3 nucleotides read TGTGCTAGCAGCTTAGGGTGGAACAGCTCCTACAATGAGCAGTTCTTC. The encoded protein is CASSLGWNSSYNEQFF.

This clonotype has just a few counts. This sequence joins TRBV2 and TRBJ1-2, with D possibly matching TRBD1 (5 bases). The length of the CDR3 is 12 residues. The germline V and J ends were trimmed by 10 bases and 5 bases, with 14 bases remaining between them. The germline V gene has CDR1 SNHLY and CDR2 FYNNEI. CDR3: CATQTERYGYTF. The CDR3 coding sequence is TGTGCCACCCAGACAGAGAGATATGGCTACACCTTC.

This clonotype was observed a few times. The CDR3 region has the DNA TGTGCCAGCAGCTCCGGACTGAAAGAGACCCAGTACTTC. Translating it yields CASSSGLKETQYF. This chain joins TRBV7-3 and TRBJ2-5, with D possibly being TRBD2 (5 bases). The CDR3 has 13 residues. V was trimmed by 4 bases and J by 3 bases, leaving 9 bases between them. Germline V gene data show CDR1 as SGHTA and CDR2 as FQGTGA. Full variable domain (rest looked up from reference TRBV7-3 and TRBJ2-5): GAGVSQTPSNKVTEKGKYVELRCDPISGHTALYWYRQSLGQGPEFLIYFQGTGAADDSGLPNDRFFAVRPEGSVSTLKIQRTERGDSAVYLCASSSGLKETQYFGPGTRLLVL.

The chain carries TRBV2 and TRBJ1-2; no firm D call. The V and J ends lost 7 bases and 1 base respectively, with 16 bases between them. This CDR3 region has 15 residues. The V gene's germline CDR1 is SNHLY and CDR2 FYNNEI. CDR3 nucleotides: TGTGCCAGCACCCCCGGGCGGAACTATAACTATGGCTACACCTTC. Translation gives CASTPGRNYNYGYTF.

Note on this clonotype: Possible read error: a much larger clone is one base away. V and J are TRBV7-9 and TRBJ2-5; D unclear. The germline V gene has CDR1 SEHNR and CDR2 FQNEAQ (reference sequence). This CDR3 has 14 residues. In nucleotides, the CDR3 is TGTGTCAGCAGTCGACTTGGCGCTCAAGAGACCCAGTACTTC. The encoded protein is CVSSRLGAQETQYF.

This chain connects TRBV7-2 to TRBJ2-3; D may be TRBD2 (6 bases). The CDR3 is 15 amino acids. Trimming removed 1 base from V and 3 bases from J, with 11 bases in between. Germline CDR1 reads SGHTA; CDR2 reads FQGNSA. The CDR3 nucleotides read TGTGCCAGCAGCTTAGGCGGGGTTAGGACAGATACGCAGTATTTT. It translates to CASSLGGVRTDTQYF.

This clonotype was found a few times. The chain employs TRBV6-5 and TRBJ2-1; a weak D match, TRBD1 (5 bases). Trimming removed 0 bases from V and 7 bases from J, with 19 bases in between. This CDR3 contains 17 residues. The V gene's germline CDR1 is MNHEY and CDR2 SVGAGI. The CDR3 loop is CASSYSWGVLSGNEQFF. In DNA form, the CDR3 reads TGTGCCAGCAGTTACTCGTGGGGCGTGCTCAGTGGGAATGAGCAGTTCTTC.

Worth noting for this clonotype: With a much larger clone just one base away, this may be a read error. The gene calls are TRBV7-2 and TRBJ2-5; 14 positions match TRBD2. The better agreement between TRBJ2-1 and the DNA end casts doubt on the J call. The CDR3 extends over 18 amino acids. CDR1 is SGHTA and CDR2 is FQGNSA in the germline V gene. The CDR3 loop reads CASSPRLAGGTTPETQFF. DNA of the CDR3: TGTGCCAGCAGCCCAAGACTAGCGGGGGGGACCACCCCCGAGACCCAGTTCTTC.

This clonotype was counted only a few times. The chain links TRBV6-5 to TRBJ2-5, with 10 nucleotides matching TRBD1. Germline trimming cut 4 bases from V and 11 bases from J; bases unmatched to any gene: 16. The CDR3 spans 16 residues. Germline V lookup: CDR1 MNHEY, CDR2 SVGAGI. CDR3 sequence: CASSSPRQGADNEQYF. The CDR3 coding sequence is TGTGCCAGCAGTTCCCCTAGACAGGGGGCAGACAATGAGCAGTACTTC.

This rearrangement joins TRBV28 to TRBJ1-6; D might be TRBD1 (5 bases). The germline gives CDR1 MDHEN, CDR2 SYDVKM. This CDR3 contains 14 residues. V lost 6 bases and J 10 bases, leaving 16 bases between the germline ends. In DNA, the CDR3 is TGTGCCAGCAGGTTGGAGGGACGTGGGTCACCCCTCCACTTT. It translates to CASRLEGRGSPLHF.